Sequencing of this T cell receptor beta chain was carried out in a study of blood T cell repertoires in COVID-19. Study in general: In each case, the material was cDNA or gDNA derived from T cells, B-cell-depleted T cells, or PBMCs.

From germline, CDR1 is LGHDT and CDR2 YNNKEL (reference sequence). The J segment lost 5 bases and the V segment lost 6 bases, leaving 4 bases of the junction unmatched. This CDR3 spans 14 amino acids. Per the original methods: Amplified reference gene primers provided the basis for estimating nucleated cell counts. Produced via immunoSEQ multiplex PCR; TCRdb's table is partial and in-frame only. V, J and clone size are taken as reported in that table, and D and trimming were inferred from the DNA itself. The repertoire holds approximately 65,000 clones, 88% seen once, with about 5% in the top ten. The chain has TRBV3-1 (or the pseudogene TRBV3-2) and TRBJ2-2; 9 bases are a match to TRBD2. This sequence originates from a human donor in a cohort sampled during active COVID-19. The sequenced material came from peripheral blood. The CDR3 DNA is TGTGCCAGCAGGCCGGGACTAGCAACCGGGGAGCTGTTTTTT. Its translation is CASRPGLATGELFF.